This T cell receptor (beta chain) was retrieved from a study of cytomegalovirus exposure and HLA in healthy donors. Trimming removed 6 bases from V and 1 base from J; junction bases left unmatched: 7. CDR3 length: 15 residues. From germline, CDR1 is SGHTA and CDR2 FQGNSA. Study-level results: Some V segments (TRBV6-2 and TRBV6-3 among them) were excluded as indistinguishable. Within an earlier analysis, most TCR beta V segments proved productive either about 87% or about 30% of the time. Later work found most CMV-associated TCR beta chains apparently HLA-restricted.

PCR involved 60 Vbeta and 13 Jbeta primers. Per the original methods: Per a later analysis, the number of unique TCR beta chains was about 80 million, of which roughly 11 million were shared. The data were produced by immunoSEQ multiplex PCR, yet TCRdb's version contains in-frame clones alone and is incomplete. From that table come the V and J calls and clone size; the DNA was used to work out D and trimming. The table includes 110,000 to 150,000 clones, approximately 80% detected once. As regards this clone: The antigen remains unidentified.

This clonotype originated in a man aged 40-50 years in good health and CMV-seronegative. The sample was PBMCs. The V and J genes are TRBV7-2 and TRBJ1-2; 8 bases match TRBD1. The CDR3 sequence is CASSPRQGLNYGYTF. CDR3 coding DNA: TGTGCCAGCAGTCCTCGACAGGGGCTTAACTATGGCTACACCTTC.